The 5 T cell receptor beta chains below were found in one sample sequenced in a study of response to subunit inactivated influenza vaccine. TCRdb fed the RT-PCR reads into MiXCR, producing one record per CDR3 protein. This table holds roughly 700,000 distinct CDR3 sequences, about 15% found once. The specimen comprised PBMCs from blood, sampled less than 15 days before vaccination. These receptor sequences come from a man aged 50-59 years who received an inactivated influenza vaccine.

This chain connects TRBV7-9 to TRBJ1-4; D is unclear. The germline gives CDR1 SEHNR, CDR2 FQNEAQ (reference sequence). The length of the CDR3 is 13 residues. V lost 6 bases and J 7 bases, leaving 12 bases between the germline ends. The CDR3 sequence is CASRRADGEKLFF. The CDR3 nucleotides are TGTGCCAGCAGGAGGGCGGACGGTGAAAAACTGTTTTTT.

The V and J genes are TRBV6-5 and TRBJ2-3, with D maybe TRBD1 (6 bases). CDR1 MNHEY and CDR2 SVGAGI come from the germline V gene. The CDR3 sequence is 16 residues long. V was shortened by 3 bases and J by 1 base, with 14 bases between the two germline ends. This chain's CDR3 is CASSYVGAVGTDTQYF. CDR3 sequence (DNA): TGTGCCAGCAGTTATGTGGGGGCGGTTGGCACAGATACGCAGTATTTT.

This clonotype was counted a few times. The rearrangement uses TRBV9 and TRBJ1-5, with 7 bases aligning to TRBD1. V shed 0 bases and J 7 bases; nucleotides not matched to a gene: 10. This CDR3 region has 16 residues. Germline assignment: CDR1 SGDLS and CDR2 YYNGEE. The CDR3 region is CASSVGPGDRSQPQHF. CDR3 DNA: TGTGCCAGCAGCGTAGGTCCCGGGGACAGATCCCAGCCCCAGCATTTT.

The rearrangement joins TRBV3-1 to TRBJ2-5; D possibly corresponds to TRBD2 (6 bases). V was cut by 4 bases and J by 5 bases, with 11 bases left in between. Germline values: CDR1 LGHDT, CDR2 YNNKEL (reference sequence). The CDR3 contains 13 residues. The CDR3 nucleotides are TGTGCCAGCAGCCGGAGGGACCTTGAGACCCAGTACTTC. Amino acid sequence: CASSRRDLETQYF.

A few counts support this clonotype. The chain employs TRBV4-1 and TRBJ2-7; D could derive from TRBD1 or TRBD2 (5 bases each). Deletions cut 1 base from V and 3 bases from J, with 7 bases between. Germline V gene sequence: CDR1 MGHRA, CDR2 YSYEKL. CDR3 length: 13 amino acids. CDR3: CASSQGDVYEQYF. The CDR3 nucleotides read TGCGCCAGCAGCCAAGGGGACGTCTACGAGCAGTACTTC.